This T cell receptor beta chain was documented in a study of T-cell reconstitution after alpha-beta-depleted transplantation in children. Germline CDR1 reads DFQATT; CDR2 reads SNEGSKA (reference sequence). This CDR3 spans 15 amino acids. The V gene lost 2 bases and the J gene lost 5 bases, with 17 bases spanning the gap. Unique molecular identifiers featured in how the TCRbeta library was prepared. TCRdb fed the PCR reads into MiXCR, producing one record per CDR3 protein. The table records 500,000 to 600,000 distinct CDR3 sequences, around 18% of them present only once. J is TRBJ2-3 and V is TRBV20-1; the D gene is possibly TRBD2 (5 bases). The sequencing used PBMCs from the stem cell graft donor, collected from the stem cell graft. The TCR was taken from a human donor who donated a stem cell graft to a child with acute lymphoblastic leukemia. The CDR3 protein is CSARNLDGEIDTQYF. The CDR3 DNA sequence: TGCAGTGCTAGAAACCTGGACGGGGAGATAGATACGCAGTATTTT.